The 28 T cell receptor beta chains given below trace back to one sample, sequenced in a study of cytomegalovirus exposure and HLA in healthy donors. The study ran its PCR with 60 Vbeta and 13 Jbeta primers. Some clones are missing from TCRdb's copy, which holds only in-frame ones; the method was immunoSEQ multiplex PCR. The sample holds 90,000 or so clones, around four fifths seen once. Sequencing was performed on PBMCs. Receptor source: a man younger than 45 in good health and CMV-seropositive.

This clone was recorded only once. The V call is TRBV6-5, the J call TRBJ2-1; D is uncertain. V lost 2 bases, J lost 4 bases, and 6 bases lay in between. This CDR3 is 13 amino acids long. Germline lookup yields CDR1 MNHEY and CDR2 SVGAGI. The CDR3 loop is CASSYDSYNEQFF. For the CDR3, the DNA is TGTGCCAGCAGTTACGACTCGTACAATGAGCAGTTCTTC.

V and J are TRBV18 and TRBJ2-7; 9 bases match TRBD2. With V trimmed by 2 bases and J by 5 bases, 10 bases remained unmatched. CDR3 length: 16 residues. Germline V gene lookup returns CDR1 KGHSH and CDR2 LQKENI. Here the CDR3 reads CASSPISSGIGDEQYF. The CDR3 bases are TGTGCCAGCTCACCAATATCTAGCGGGATTGGGGACGAGCAGTACTTC. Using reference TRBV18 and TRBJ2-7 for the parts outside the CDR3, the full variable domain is NAGVMQNPRHLVRRRGQEARLRCSPMKGHSHVYWYRQLPEEGLKFMVYLQKENIIDESGMPKERFSAEFPKEGPSILRIQQVVRGDSAAYFCASSPISSGIGDEQYFGPGTRLTVT.

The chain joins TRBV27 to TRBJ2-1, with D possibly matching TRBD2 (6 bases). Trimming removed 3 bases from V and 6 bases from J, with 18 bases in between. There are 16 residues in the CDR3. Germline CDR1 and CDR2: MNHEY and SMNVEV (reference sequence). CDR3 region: CASSFAGSPRVNEQFF. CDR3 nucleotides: TGTGCCAGCAGTTTTGCCGGGAGCCCCCGCGTCAATGAGCAGTTCTTC.

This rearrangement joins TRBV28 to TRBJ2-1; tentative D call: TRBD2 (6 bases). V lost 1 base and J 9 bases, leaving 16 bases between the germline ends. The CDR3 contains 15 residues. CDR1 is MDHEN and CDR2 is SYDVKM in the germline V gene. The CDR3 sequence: CASSLSGSSSSEQFF. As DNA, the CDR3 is TGTGCCAGCAGTTTATCCGGGAGTAGCAGTAGTGAGCAGTTCTTC.

CDR3 sequence reads: CASRRTSGIYEQYF. The CDR3 DNA is TGTGCCAGCAGGAGGACTAGCGGAATATACGAGCAGTACTTC. V usage is TRBV6-5 and J usage is TRBJ2-5; 10 nucleotides match TRBD2. The last part of the DNA fits TRBJ2-7 better; the J call may be wrong. The CDR3 covers 14 residues. Germline V gene lookup returns CDR1 MNHEY and CDR2 SVGAGI.

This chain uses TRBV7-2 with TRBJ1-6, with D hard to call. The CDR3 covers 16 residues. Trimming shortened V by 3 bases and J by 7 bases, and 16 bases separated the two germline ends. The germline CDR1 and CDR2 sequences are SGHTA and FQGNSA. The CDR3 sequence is CASSFAGLATNSPLHF. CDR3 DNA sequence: TGTGCCAGCAGCTTCGCCGGACTAGCGACCAATTCACCCCTCCACTTT.

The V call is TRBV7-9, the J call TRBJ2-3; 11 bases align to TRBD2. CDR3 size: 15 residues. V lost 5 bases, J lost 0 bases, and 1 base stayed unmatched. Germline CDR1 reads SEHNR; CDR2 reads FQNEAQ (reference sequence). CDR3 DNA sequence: TGTGCCAGCAGCCGGACTAGCGGGAGCACAGATACGCAGTATTTT. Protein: CASSRTSGSTDTQYF.

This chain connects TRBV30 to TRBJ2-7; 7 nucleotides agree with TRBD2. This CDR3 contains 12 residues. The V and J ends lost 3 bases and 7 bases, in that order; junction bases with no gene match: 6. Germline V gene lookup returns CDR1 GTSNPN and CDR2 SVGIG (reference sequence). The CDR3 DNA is TGTGCCTGGAGGCCCTGGGGGGGAGAGCAGTACTTC. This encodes CAWRPWGGEQYF.

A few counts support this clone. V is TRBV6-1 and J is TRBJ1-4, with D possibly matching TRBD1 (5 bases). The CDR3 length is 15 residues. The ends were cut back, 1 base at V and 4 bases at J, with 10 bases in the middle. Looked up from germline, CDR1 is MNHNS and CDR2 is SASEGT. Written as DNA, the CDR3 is TGTGCCAGCAGTGAAGGAGACAGATATAATGAAAAACTGTTTTTT. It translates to CASSEGDRYNEKLFF.

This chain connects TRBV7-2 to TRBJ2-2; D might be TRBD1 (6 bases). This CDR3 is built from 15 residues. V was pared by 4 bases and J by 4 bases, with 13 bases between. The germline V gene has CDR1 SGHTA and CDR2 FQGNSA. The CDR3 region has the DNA TGTGCCAGCAGCTCAGGGGTGGGCTTCACCGGGGAGCTGTTTTTT. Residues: CASSSGVGFTGELFF. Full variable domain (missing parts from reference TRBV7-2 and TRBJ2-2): GAGVSQSPSNKVTEKGKDVELRCDPISGHTALYWYRQSLGQGLEFLIYFQGNSAPDKSGLPSDRFSAERTGGSVSTLTIQRTQQEDSAVYLCASSSGVGFTGELFFGEGSRLTVL.

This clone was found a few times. The CDR3 protein is CASSWDRVTGELFF. DNA of the CDR3: TGTGCCAGCAGCTGGGACAGGGTGACCGGGGAGCTGTTTTTT. The gene calls are TRBV7-9 and TRBJ2-2; 9 bases are shared with TRBD1. Germline trimming cut 4 bases from V and 5 bases from J; bases unmatched to any gene: 2. CDR1 and CDR2 from the germline V gene are SEHNR and FQNEAQ (reference sequence). The CDR3 extends over 14 amino acids.

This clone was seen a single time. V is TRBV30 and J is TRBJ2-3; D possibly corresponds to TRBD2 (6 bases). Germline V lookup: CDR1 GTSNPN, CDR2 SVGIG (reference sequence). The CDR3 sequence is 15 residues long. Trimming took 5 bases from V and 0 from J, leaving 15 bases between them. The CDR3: CAWGRDLISTDTQYF. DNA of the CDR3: TGTGCCTGGGGCCGGGACTTAATAAGCACAGATACGCAGTATTTT.

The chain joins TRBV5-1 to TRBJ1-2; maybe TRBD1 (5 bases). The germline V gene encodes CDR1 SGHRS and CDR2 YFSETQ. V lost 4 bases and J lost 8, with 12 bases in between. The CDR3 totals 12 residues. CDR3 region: CASSTGDVGYTF. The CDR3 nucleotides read TGCGCCAGCAGCACGGGGGACGTGGGCTACACCTTC.

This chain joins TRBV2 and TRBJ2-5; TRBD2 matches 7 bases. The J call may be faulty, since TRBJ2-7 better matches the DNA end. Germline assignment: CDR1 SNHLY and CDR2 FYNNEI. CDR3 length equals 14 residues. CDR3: CASKTGTTAYEQYF. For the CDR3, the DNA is TGTGCCAGCAAGACCGGGACTACTGCCTACGAGCAGTACTTC.

DNA of the CDR3: TGTGCCAGCACGTACAGGGACTCTGGAAACACCATATATTTT. Protein sequence: CASTYRDSGNTIYF. V is TRBV5-6 and J is TRBJ1-3; maybe TRBD1 (6 bases). Between the trimmed V and J ends, which lost 6 bases and 0 bases, there was a span of 10 bases. Per the germline V gene, CDR1 is SGHDT and CDR2 is YYEEEE. There are 14 residues in the CDR3.

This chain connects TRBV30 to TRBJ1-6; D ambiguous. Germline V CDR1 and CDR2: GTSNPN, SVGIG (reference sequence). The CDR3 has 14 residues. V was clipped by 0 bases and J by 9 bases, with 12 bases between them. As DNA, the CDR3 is TGTGCCTGGAGTGTCCAGAGTGACATTTCACCCCTCCACTTT. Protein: CAWSVQSDISPLHF.

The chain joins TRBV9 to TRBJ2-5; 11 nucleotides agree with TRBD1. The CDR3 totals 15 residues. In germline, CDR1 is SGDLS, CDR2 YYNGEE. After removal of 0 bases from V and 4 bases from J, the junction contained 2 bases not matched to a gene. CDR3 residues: CASSVVGTGGETQYF. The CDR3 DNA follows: TGTGCCAGCAGCGTAGTGGGGACAGGGGGAGAGACCCAGTACTTC. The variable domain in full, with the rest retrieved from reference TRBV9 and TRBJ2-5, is DSGVTQTPKHLITATGQRVTLRCSPRSGDLSVYWYQQSLDQGLQFLIQYYNGEERAKGNILERFSAQQFPDLHSELNLSSLELGDSALYFCASSVVGTGGETQYFGPGTRLLVL.

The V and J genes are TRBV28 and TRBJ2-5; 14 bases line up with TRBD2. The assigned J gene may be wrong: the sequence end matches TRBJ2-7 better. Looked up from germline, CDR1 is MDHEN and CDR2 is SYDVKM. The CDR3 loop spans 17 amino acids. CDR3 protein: CASSLMTGTSGSYEQYF. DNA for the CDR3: TGTGCCAGCAGTTTGATGACAGGGACTAGCGGGAGCTACGAGCAGTACTTC.

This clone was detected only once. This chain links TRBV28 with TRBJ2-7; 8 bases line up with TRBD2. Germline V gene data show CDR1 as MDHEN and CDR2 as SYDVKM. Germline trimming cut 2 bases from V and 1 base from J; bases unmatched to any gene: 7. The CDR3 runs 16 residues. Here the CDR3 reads CASSLAVAGPSYEQYF. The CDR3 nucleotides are TGTGCCAGCAGTTTAGCTGTAGCGGGACCTTCCTACGAGCAGTACTTC.

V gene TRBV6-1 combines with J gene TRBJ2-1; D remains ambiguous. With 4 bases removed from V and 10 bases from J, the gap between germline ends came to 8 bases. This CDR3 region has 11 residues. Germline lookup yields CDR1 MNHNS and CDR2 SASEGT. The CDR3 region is CASSGNSEQFF. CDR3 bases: TGTGCCAGCAGTGGGAACAGCGAGCAGTTCTTC.

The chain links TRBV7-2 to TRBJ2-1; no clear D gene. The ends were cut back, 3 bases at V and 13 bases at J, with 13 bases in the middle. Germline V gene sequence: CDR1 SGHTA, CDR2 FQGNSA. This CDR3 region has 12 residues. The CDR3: CASSLGLQLQFF. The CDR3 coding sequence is TGTGCCAGCAGCTTGGGCCTCCAACTCCAGTTCTTC.

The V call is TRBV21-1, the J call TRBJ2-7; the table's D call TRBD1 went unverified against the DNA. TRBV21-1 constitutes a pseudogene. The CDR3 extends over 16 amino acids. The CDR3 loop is CASNPIGHFGSYEQYF. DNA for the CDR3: TGTGCCAGCAACCCTATTGGACACTTCGGCTCCTACGAGCAGTACTTC.

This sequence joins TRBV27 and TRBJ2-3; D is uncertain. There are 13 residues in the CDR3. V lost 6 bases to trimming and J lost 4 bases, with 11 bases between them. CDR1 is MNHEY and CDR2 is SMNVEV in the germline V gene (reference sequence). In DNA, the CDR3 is TGTGCCAGCAGGCTCATCGAGGCAGATACGCAGTATTTT. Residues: CASRLIEADTQYF.

This chain's CDR3 is CASSETGDTQYF. Written as DNA, the CDR3 is TGTGCCAGCAGTGAGACAGGGGATACGCAGTATTTT. The chain combines TRBV6-1 with TRBJ2-3; 7 bases fit TRBD1. V gave up 3 bases and J gave up 6 bases; unmatched junction bases: 0. This CDR3 has 12 residues. Germline CDR1 reads MNHNS; CDR2 reads SASEGT.

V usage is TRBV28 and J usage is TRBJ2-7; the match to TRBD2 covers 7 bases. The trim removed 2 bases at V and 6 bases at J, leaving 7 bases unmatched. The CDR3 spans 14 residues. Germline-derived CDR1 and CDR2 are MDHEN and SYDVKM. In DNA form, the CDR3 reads TGTGCCAGCAGTTTAGCGGGAGTTCTACCCGAGCAGTACTTC. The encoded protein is CASSLAGVLPEQYF.

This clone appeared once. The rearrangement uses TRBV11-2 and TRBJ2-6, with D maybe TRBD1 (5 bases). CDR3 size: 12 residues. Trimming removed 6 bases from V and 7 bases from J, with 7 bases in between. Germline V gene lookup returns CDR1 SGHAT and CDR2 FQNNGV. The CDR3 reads CASRQGANVLTF. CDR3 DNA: TGTGCCAGCAGGCAGGGAGCCAACGTCCTGACTTTC.

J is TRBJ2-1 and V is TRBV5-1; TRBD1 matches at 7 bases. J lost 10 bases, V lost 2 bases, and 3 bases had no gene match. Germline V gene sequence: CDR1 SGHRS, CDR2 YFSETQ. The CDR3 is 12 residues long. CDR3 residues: CASSLGGEEQFF. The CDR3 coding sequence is TGCGCCAGCAGCTTAGGGGGCGAGGAGCAGTTCTTC.

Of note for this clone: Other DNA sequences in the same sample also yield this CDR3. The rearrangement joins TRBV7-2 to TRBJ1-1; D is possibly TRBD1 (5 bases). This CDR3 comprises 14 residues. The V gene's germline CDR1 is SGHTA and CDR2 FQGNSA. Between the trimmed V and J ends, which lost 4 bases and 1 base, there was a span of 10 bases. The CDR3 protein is CASSSGLPNTEAFF. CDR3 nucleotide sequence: TGTGCCAGCAGCTCGGGACTCCCGAACACTGAAGCTTTCTTT. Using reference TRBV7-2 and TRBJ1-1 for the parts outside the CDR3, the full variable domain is GAGVSQSPSNKVTEKGKDVELRCDPISGHTALYWYRQSLGQGLEFLIYFQGNSAPDKSGLPSDRFSAERTGGSVSTLTIQRTQQEDSAVYLCASSSGLPNTEAFFGQGTRLTVV.